This entry lists 29 T cell receptor beta chains sequenced from one sample in a study of OX40 agonist ivuxolimab in advanced cancers. The table came from immunoSEQ multiplex PCR; TCRdb's copy has only in-frame clones and leaves some out. The sample shows under 100,000 clones, roughly 85% of them seen only once. Sequencing was performed on CD4+ or CD8+ T cells sorted from blood, taken in a trial of the OX40 agonist ivuxolimab. These receptors were taken from an adult with an advanced solid tumor such as melanoma, head and neck, liver or kidney cancer.

This clone was found a few times. The chain is built from TRBV5-1 and TRBJ2-2; TRBD1 or TRBD2 may be the D gene (6 bases each). Germline V gene sequence: CDR1 SGHRS, CDR2 YFSETQ. Deletions cut 0 bases from V and 4 bases from J, with 13 bases between. The CDR3 covers 16 residues. CDR3 nucleotide sequence: TGCGCCAGCAGCTTGGCCCACGGGGGCGCCACCGGGGAGCTGTTTTTT. This codes for CASSLAHGGATGELFF. The variable domain in full, with the rest retrieved from reference TRBV5-1 and TRBJ2-2, is KAGVTQTPRYLIKTRGQQVTLSCSPISGHRSVSWYQQTPGQGLQFLFEYFSETQRNKGNFPGRFSGRQFSNSRSEMNVSTLELGDSALYLCASSLAHGGATGELFFGEGSRLTVL.

This clone occurred once. The rearrangement joins TRBV14 to TRBJ2-1, with unresolved D. Germline V CDR1 and CDR2: SGHDN, FVKESK. The length of the CDR3 is 11 residues. V shed 4 bases and J shed 3 bases, with 1 base lying between them. CDR3 sequence reads: CASSLYNEQFF. DNA for the CDR3: TGTGCCAGCAGCCTCTACAATGAGCAGTTCTTC.

Regarding this clone: A junction end diverges from the germline sequence, so it may reflect a read error. This sequence joins TRBV7-2 and TRBJ2-1; TRBD2 matches at 9 bases. The CDR3 spans 15 residues. CDR1 is SGHTA, CDR2 FQGNSA, per germline. The CDR3 bases are TGTGCCAGCAGCTCTTCCGGGACTAGCCCCACGGATTTGATCTTC. Encoded protein: CASSSSGTSPTDLIF.

The chain couples TRBV7-2 to TRBJ2-1, with D hard to call. V was trimmed by 4 bases and J by 3 bases, leaving 1 base between them. This CDR3 is built from 11 residues. Germline CDR1 reads SGHTA; CDR2 reads FQGNSA. CDR3 nucleotides: TGTGCCAGCAGCTACTACAATGAGCAGTTCTTC. Translated, it gives CASSYYNEQFF. Looking up the rest from reference TRBV7-2 and TRBJ2-1 gives the full variable domain: GAGVSQSPSNKVTEKGKDVELRCDPISGHTALYWYRQSLGQGLEFLIYFQGNSAPDKSGLPSDRFSAERTGGSVSTLTIQRTQQEDSAVYLCASSYYNEQFFGPGTRLTVL.

This sequence joins TRBV30 and TRBJ1-5, with unresolved D. V lost 3 bases and J lost 7, with 13 bases in between. The CDR3 is 13 amino acids. CDR1 is GTSNPN and CDR2 is SVGIG in the germline V gene (reference sequence). The CDR3 DNA reads TGTGCCTGGAGCCCTACCGGAGGGCAGCCCCAGCATTTT. Its protein product is CAWSPTGGQPQHF.

V and J are TRBV5-1 and TRBJ1-4; TRBD1 is a possible D gene (5 bases). Trimming removed 3 bases at V and 0 bases at J, with 6 bases between. Germline V gene lookup returns CDR1 SGHRS and CDR2 YFSETQ. CDR3 length: 14 residues. CDR3: CASSSTATNEKLFF. The CDR3 region has the DNA TGCGCCAGCAGCTCGACAGCAACTAATGAAAAACTGTTTTTT. The full variable domain, with the rest looked up from reference TRBV5-1 and TRBJ1-4, is KAGVTQTPRYLIKTRGQQVTLSCSPISGHRSVSWYQQTPGQGLQFLFEYFSETQRNKGNFPGRFSGRQFSNSRSEMNVSTLELGDSALYLCASSSTATNEKLFFGSGTQLSVL.

The rearrangement uses TRBV2 and TRBJ1-2, with 7 bases identical to TRBD1. CDR3 length equals 17 residues. Germline CDR1 is SNHLY and CDR2 is FYNNEI. The trim removed 3 bases at V and 2 bases at J, leaving 12 bases unmatched. CDR3 nucleotides: TGTGCCAGCAGTGACTTAAAACGGACAGGAGAAAACTATGGCTACACCTTC. It encodes CASSDLKRTGENYGYTF.

The chain couples TRBV29-1 to TRBJ1-2; no clear D gene. The CDR3 has 10 residues. Trimming removed 6 bases from V and 3 bases from J, with 5 bases in between. CDR1 and CDR2 (germline): SQVTM, ANQGSEA. CDR3 coding DNA: TGCAGCGTATGGGACTATGGCTACACCTTC. As protein: CSVWDYGYTF.

V usage is TRBV2 and J usage is TRBJ1-2; TRBD1 aligns across 8 bases. Germline trimming cut 4 bases from V and 2 bases from J; bases unmatched to any gene: 6. The germline V gene encodes CDR1 SNHLY and CDR2 FYNNEI. This CDR3 has 15 residues. The CDR3 loop is CASSGLRGRNYGYTF. Written as DNA, the CDR3 is TGTGCCAGCAGTGGGCTCAGGGGGCGCAACTATGGCTACACCTTC.

The chain links TRBV7-2 to TRBJ1-6, with D unresolved. Germline CDR1 is SGHTA and CDR2 is FQGNSA. There are 13 residues in the CDR3. V shed 5 bases and J shed 4 bases, with 6 bases lying between them. The chain's CDR3 is CASSREYNSPLHF. CDR3 DNA sequence: TGTGCCAGCAGCCGAGAATATAATTCACCCCTCCACTTT. Filled out from reference TRBV7-2 and TRBJ1-6, the complete variable domain reads GAGVSQSPSNKVTEKGKDVELRCDPISGHTALYWYRQSLGQGLEFLIYFQGNSAPDKSGLPSDRFSAERTGGSVSTLTIQRTQQEDSAVYLCASSREYNSPLHFGNGTRLTVT.

CDR3: CASSAGLAGGASTDTQYF. DNA of the CDR3: TGTGCCAGCAGCGCGGGACTAGCGGGGGGTGCTAGCACAGATACGCAGTATTTT. The chain recombines TRBV9 with TRBJ2-3, with 15 nucleotides matching TRBD2. The CDR3 length is 18 residues. Per the germline V gene, CDR1 is SGDLS and CDR2 is YYNGEE. Trimming took 3 bases from V and 0 from J; bases not matched to a gene: 5.

This rearrangement joins TRBV7-9 to TRBJ1-2; D might be TRBD1 (6 bases). With 5 bases removed from V and 5 bases from J, the gap between germline ends came to 15 bases. Germline CDR1 SEHNR, CDR2 FQNEAQ (reference sequence). CDR3 length: 14 residues. The CDR3 bases are TGTGCCAGCAGCACGAAAGGACAGATATATGGCTACACCTTC. It is translated as CASSTKGQIYGYTF.

The rearrangement joins TRBV19 to TRBJ2-5; tentatively, D is TRBD1 or TRBD2 (5 bases each). V gave up 7 bases and J gave up 7 bases, with 22 bases separating them. The CDR3 loop spans 15 amino acids. The V gene's germline CDR1 is LNHDA and CDR2 SQIVND (reference sequence). CDR3 sequence: CASTSSPGTRGTQYF. CDR3 nucleotide sequence: TGTGCCAGTACCTCCTCCCCCGGGACCCGTGGGACCCAGTACTTC.

V usage is TRBV7-8 and J usage is TRBJ1-4, with a possible D match to TRBD1 (5 bases). Trimming stripped 4 bases from V and 7 bases from J, with 16 bases between. This CDR3 is 15 amino acids long. Germline CDR1 is SGHVS and CDR2 is FQNEAQ. CDR3 coding DNA: TGTGCCAGCAGCTCCGGCAGGTCTAGGGGTGAAAAACTGTTTTTT. Protein sequence: CASSSGRSRGEKLFF.

The chain has TRBV29-1 and TRBJ1-1; no firm D call. The V gene lost 1 base and the J gene lost 0 bases, with 15 bases spanning the gap. The CDR3 is 16 amino acids. Germline V CDR1 and CDR2: SQVTM, ANQGSEA. CDR3 DNA: TGCAGCGTTGAAGGTGGCGTAAGGCATTTGAACACTGAAGCTTTCTTT. As protein: CSVEGGVRHLNTEAFF.

The chain uses TRBV9 and TRBJ2-7; TRBD1 aligns across 11 bases. The CDR3 runs to 15 residues. Trimming took 0 bases from V and 3 from J; bases not matched to a gene: 2. The germline gives CDR1 SGDLS, CDR2 YYNGEE. CDR3 in DNA: TGTGCCAGCAGCGTAGGAGGGACAGGGGGCTACGAGCAGTACTTC. This codes for CASSVGGTGGYEQYF.

The CDR3 loop reads CASSNRDRGGGTEAFF. The CDR3 DNA is TGTGCCAGTAGTAACCGGGACAGGGGAGGGGGAACTGAAGCTTTCTTT. The genes are TRBV19 and TRBJ1-1, with 10 bases that match TRBD1. The germline CDR1 and CDR2 sequences are LNHDA and SQIVND (reference sequence). V trimming: 4 bases; J trimming: 5 bases; junction bases outside the gene matches: 10. CDR3 length equals 16 residues.

V is TRBV7-2 and J is TRBJ1-1; D is possibly TRBD1 (5 bases). Trimming removed 3 bases from V and 1 base from J, with 15 bases in between. The CDR3 has 16 amino acids. Looked up from germline, CDR1 is SGHTA and CDR2 is FQGNSA. The CDR3 region has the DNA TGTGCCAGCAGCTTTCAACCGGGACTTCCGAACACTGAAGCTTTCTTT. Residues: CASSFQPGLPNTEAFF.

The chain uses TRBV5-5 and TRBJ2-5, with 10 bases identical to TRBD2. V was clipped by 1 base and J by 3 bases; unmatched bases: 6. Germline V gene lookup returns CDR1 SGHKS and CDR2 YYEKEE (reference sequence). This CDR3 contains 16 residues. The CDR3 spells CASSLSGLAGEETQYF. The CDR3 DNA reads TGTGCCAGCAGCTTGAGTGGGCTAGCGGGGGAAGAGACCCAGTACTTC.

The chain employs TRBV12-5 and TRBJ2-3; 10 bases agree with TRBD2. CDR1 LGHNT and CDR2 FRNRAP come from the germline V gene. V gave up 6 bases and J gave up 2 bases; unmatched junction bases: 8. The CDR3 totals 16 residues. The DNA of the CDR3 is TGTGCTAGTGGCACTCAACTAGCGGGGTCCACAGATACGCAGTATTTT. Its protein is CASGTQLAGSTDTQYF. Combining the CDR3 with reference TRBV12-5 and TRBJ2-3 gives the whole variable domain DARVTQTPRHKVTEMGQEVTMRCQPILGHNTVFWYRQTMMQGLELLAYFRNRAPLDDSGMPKDRFSAEMPDATLATLKIQPSEPRDSAVYFCASGTQLAGSTDTQYFGPGTRLTVL.

This clone was counted between two and nine times. This sequence joins TRBV9 and TRBJ2-5; TRBD2 agrees at 10 bases. From germline, CDR1 is SGDLS and CDR2 YYNGEE. The CDR3 consists of 18 residues. The trim removed 4 bases at V and 1 base at J, leaving 13 bases unmatched. The CDR3 coding sequence is TGTGCCAGCAGCACGGGGTCTAGCGGGGGCCGGTTCCAAGAGACCCAGTACTTC. Amino acids: CASSTGSSGGRFQETQYF.

This clone showed up just a few times. The V call is TRBV2, the J call TRBJ1-1; D is perhaps TRBD1 (5 bases). The V end was cut by 3 bases, the J end by 7 bases, with 6 bases between. Per the germline V gene, CDR1 is SNHLY and CDR2 is FYNNEI. The CDR3 runs to 11 residues. The CDR3 here is CASSETVEAFF. The DNA of the CDR3 is TGTGCCAGCAGTGAGACAGTTGAAGCTTTCTTT.

This clone has a handful of counts. V and J are TRBV28 and TRBJ1-1, with TRBD1 as a possible D gene (6 bases). CDR1 is MDHEN and CDR2 is SYDVKM in the germline V gene. The CDR3 contains 15 residues. Trimming removed 2 bases at V and 0 bases at J, with 10 bases between. The CDR3 nucleotides are TGTGCCAGCAGTTTACCGACAGGCCTGAACACTGAAGCTTTCTTT. Encoded protein: CASSLPTGLNTEAFF.

J is TRBJ2-7 and V is TRBV14, with TRBD1 matching 7 bases. Germline assignment: CDR1 SGHDN and CDR2 FVKESK. The CDR3 is 13 residues long. After removal of 4 bases from V and 6 bases from J, the junction contained 6 bases not matched to a gene. Here the CDR3 DNA reads TGTGCCAGCAGCCTAACCCGGGACAGCGAGCAGTACTTC. Amino acid sequence: CASSLTRDSEQYF.

This chain joins TRBV27 and TRBJ1-1, with D possibly matching TRBD1 (5 bases). This CDR3 has 14 amino acids. V was clipped by 3 bases and J by 5 bases, with 13 bases between them. The germline CDR1 and CDR2 sequences are MNHEY and SMNVEV (reference sequence). The CDR3 sequence: CASSLWGWGTEAFF. The CDR3, as DNA: TGTGCCAGCAGTTTGTGGGGCTGGGGGACTGAAGCTTTCTTT.

J is TRBJ2-1 and V is TRBV5-5; 10 nucleotides match TRBD1. V gave up 3 bases and J gave up 5 bases; unmatched junction bases: 5. The CDR3 is 15 amino acids. CDR1 and CDR2 (germline): SGHKS, YYEKEE (reference sequence). For the CDR3, the DNA is TGTGCCAGCAGCTCGGGACAGGGGATGGACAATGAGCAGTTCTTC. It encodes CASSSGQGMDNEQFF.

The CDR3 protein is CASRHGQGGTGELFF. The CDR3, as DNA: TGTGCCAGCAGGCACGGACAGGGGGGCACCGGGGAGCTGTTTTTT. The chain is built from TRBV2 and TRBJ2-2, with TRBD1 identical over 10 bases. The CDR3 is 15 amino acids. Germline CDR1 is SNHLY and CDR2 is FYNNEI. V gave up 6 bases and J gave up 4 bases; unmatched junction bases: 5.

The V gene is TRBV6-5, the J gene TRBJ1-2, with TRBD1 identical over 8 bases. CDR1 is MNHEY and CDR2 is SVGAGI in the germline V gene. This CDR3 has 14 residues. V was clipped by 4 bases and J by 6 bases; unmatched bases: 7. The CDR3 spells CASSSPDRANGYTF. The CDR3 DNA reads TGTGCCAGCAGTTCCCCGGACAGGGCCAATGGCTACACCTTC.

V usage is TRBV7-9 and J usage is TRBJ2-1; 7 bases align to TRBD1. Germline V gene data show CDR1 as SEHNR and CDR2 as FQNEAQ (reference sequence). This CDR3 contains 15 residues. J lost 4 bases, V lost 1 base, and 4 bases had no gene match. The chain's CDR3 is CASSLVDRDYNEQFF. As DNA, the CDR3 is TGTGCCAGCAGCTTAGTCGACAGGGATTACAATGAGCAGTTCTTC.